This TCR beta chain was sequenced for a study of cytomegalovirus exposure and HLA in healthy donors. The overall study: Around 80 million unique TCR sequences came from HLA-typed donors in an early release. Broader study findings: In a later analysis, the majority of CMV-associated beta chains seemingly showed HLA restriction. Most TCR sequences showed up rarely, but some public TCRs showed up in many donors.

Primers for the PCR totalled 60 Vbeta and 13 Jbeta. The table came from immunoSEQ multiplex PCR; TCRdb's copy has only in-frame clones and leaves some out. The sample has over 95,000 clones; around 82% are singletons. With respect to this clone: Its matching antigen is unknown. A junction boundary mismatches the germline segment, possibly from a read error.

Among the donors, all were healthy bone marrow donors. Sequencing was performed on PBMCs. The sequence came from a woman under 40 in good health and CMV-seropositive.

CDR3 protein: CASSRTGASSEQYF. CDR3 coding DNA: TGTGCCAGCAGCAGGACAGGGGCCTCCTCCGAGCAGTACTTC. The V gene is TRBV11-1, the J gene TRBJ2-7; 9 bases match TRBD1. CDR3 size: 14 residues. Germline V gene data show CDR1 as SGHAT and CDR2 as FQDESV (reference sequence).